Each of the 28 T cell receptor beta chains below was sequenced from the same sample in a study of blood T cell repertoires in COVID-19. The data were produced by immunoSEQ multiplex PCR, yet TCRdb's version contains in-frame clones alone and is incomplete. The data hold 250,000 to 350,000 clones, with 88% observed a single time. What was sequenced was peripheral blood. All receptors derive from a man aged 18 to 29 with active or convalescent COVID-19.

The rearrangement links TRBV7-2 to TRBJ2-7; the D gene is possibly TRBD1 (5 bases). The CDR3 spans 11 residues. Trimming took off 5 bases at V and 6 bases at J, with 8 bases between the two ends. Germline values: CDR1 SGHTA, CDR2 FQGNSA. The DNA of the CDR3 is TGTGCCAGCAGCCCAGGGCCCGAGCAGTACTTC. This gives the protein CASSPGPEQYF. Supplemented by reference TRBV7-2 and TRBJ2-7, the full variable domain reads GAGVSQSPSNKVTEKGKDVELRCDPISGHTALYWYRQSLGQGLEFLIYFQGNSAPDKSGLPSDRFSAERTGGSVSTLTIQRTQQEDSAVYLCASSPGPEQYFGPGTRLTVT.

The rearrangement joins TRBV12-3 or TRBV12-4 to TRBJ1-1; 10 bases map to TRBD1. The CDR3 spans 13 residues. Trimming cost V 8 bases and J 3 bases; bases outside gene matches: 3. The CDR3 DNA is TGTGCCAGCGACAGGGGGCCGGACACTGAAGCTTTCTTT. Its protein product is CASDRGPDTEAFF.

J is TRBJ1-3 and V is TRBV6-1; 8 bases align to TRBD1. Germline CDR1 is MNHNS and CDR2 is SASEGT. The CDR3 is 14 residues long. With 3 bases clipped from V and 4 bases from J, the junction kept 2 bases outside the gene matches. This CDR3 reads CASSDRGRGNTIYF. DNA for the CDR3: TGTGCCAGCAGTGACAGGGGGCGAGGAAACACCATATATTTT.

CDR3 in amino acids: CASSGGDGTRNGYTF. CDR3 nucleotides: TGCGCCAGCAGCGGAGGGGACGGGACTCGGAATGGCTACACCTTC. The chain employs TRBV5-1 and TRBJ1-2; maybe TRBD1 (5 bases). This CDR3 comprises 15 residues. Trimming took 4 bases from V and 6 from J, leaving 19 bases between them. Looked up from germline, CDR1 is SGHRS and CDR2 is YFSETQ. Filled out from reference TRBV5-1 and TRBJ1-2, the complete variable domain reads KAGVTQTPRYLIKTRGQQVTLSCSPISGHRSVSWYQQTPGQGLQFLFEYFSETQRNKGNFPGRFSGRQFSNSRSEMNVSTLELGDSALYLCASSGGDGTRNGYTFGSGTRLTVV.

This clone was seen a single time. The J gene is TRBJ1-6, the V gene TRBV13, with 9 bases that match TRBD1. This CDR3 spans 17 amino acids. The ends lost 0 bases at V and 10 bases at J; junction bases unmatched: 10. Germline V CDR1 and CDR2: PRHDT, FYEKMQ (reference sequence). CDR3 DNA sequence: TGTGCCAGCAGCTTAGGTCGTGGGACAGGGTCAGGCTCACCCCTCCACTTT. It encodes CASSLGRGTGSGSPLHF.

The chain joins TRBV3-1 (or the pseudogene TRBV3-2) to TRBJ2-7; D is possibly TRBD1 (6 bases). Germline loops: CDR1 LGHDT, CDR2 YNNKEL (reference sequence). The CDR3 runs 14 residues. V lost 6 bases and J 2 bases, leaving 14 bases between the germline ends. This chain's CDR3 is CASRLNRVAYEQYF. CDR3 coding DNA: TGTGCCAGCAGGCTGAACAGGGTCGCCTACGAGCAGTACTTC.

The J gene is TRBJ1-1, the V gene TRBV19; TRBD1 aligns across 8 bases. Germline V gene lookup returns CDR1 LNHDA and CDR2 SQIVND (reference sequence). This CDR3 contains 14 residues. Unmatched junction bases numbered 14, after V lost 6 bases and J lost 11 bases. CDR3 DNA sequence: TGTGCCAGTAGCCCCGACAGGGGTAGTTTCGGGGCTTTCTTT. Protein sequence: CASSPDRGSFGAFF.

This clone came up a few times. The rearrangement uses TRBV19 and TRBJ1-5; 9 bases are shared with TRBD1. Germline V CDR1 and CDR2: LNHDA, SQIVND (reference sequence). Trimming took 6 bases from V and 7 from J; bases not matched to a gene: 10. The CDR3 covers 15 residues. This CDR3 is CASSDRTGDNQPQHF. The DNA of the CDR3 is TGTGCCAGTAGCGACCGGACAGGGGACAACCAGCCCCAGCATTTT.

J is TRBJ2-1 and V is TRBV7-2; no clear D gene. The germline V gene encodes CDR1 SGHTA and CDR2 FQGNSA. V gave up 5 bases and J gave up 4 bases, with 15 bases separating them. This CDR3 is 15 amino acids long. The CDR3 reads CASSIQNQLYNEQFF. For the CDR3, the DNA is TGTGCCAGCAGCATACAGAACCAGTTATACAATGAGCAGTTCTTC. Drawing the rest from reference TRBV7-2 and TRBJ2-1, the complete variable domain is GAGVSQSPSNKVTEKGKDVELRCDPISGHTALYWYRQSLGQGLEFLIYFQGNSAPDKSGLPSDRFSAERTGGSVSTLTIQRTQQEDSAVYLCASSIQNQLYNEQFFGPGTRLTVL.

This sequence joins TRBV5-8 and TRBJ2-7, with 7 positions matching TRBD1. The CDR3 runs to 16 residues. J was trimmed by 0 bases and V by 2 bases; bases with no gene match: 8. Germline-derived CDR1 and CDR2 are SGHTS and YDEGEE. The CDR3 protein is CASSFPTGTYSYEQYF. CDR3 nucleotide sequence: TGTGCCAGCAGCTTCCCGACAGGGACCTACTCCTACGAGCAGTACTTC.

This clone has only a few counts. This sample also contains other DNA sequences that code for the same CDR3. The rearrangement uses TRBV3-1 (or the pseudogene TRBV3-2) and TRBJ2-5, with D tentatively TRBD2 (5 bases). V was trimmed by 1 base and J by 4 bases, leaving 7 bases between them. The CDR3 contains 13 residues. The germline V gene has CDR1 LGHDT and CDR2 YNNKEL (reference sequence). The DNA of the CDR3 is TGTGCCAGCAGCCAAGGACGGGGAGAGACCCAGTACTTC. As protein: CASSQGRGETQYF.

This clone was seen just once. The chain carries TRBV9 and TRBJ2-2, with D possibly being TRBD1 (6 bases). Per the germline V gene, CDR1 is SGDLS and CDR2 is YYNGEE. The CDR3 totals 14 residues. Trimming stripped 1 base from V and 4 bases from J, with 8 bases between. CDR3 sequence (DNA): TGTGCCAGCAGCGTACGGGACACCACCGGGGAGCTGTTTTTT. It specifies CASSVRDTTGELFF.

This rearrangement joins TRBV7-8 to TRBJ1-2; D gene uncertain. The CDR3 is 11 residues long. The germline CDR1 and CDR2 sequences are SGHVS and FQNEAQ. V lost 9 bases and J 6 bases, leaving 11 bases between the germline ends. The CDR3 DNA reads as TGTGCCAGTCGGGTTGGAGATGGCTACACCTTC. Encoded protein: CASRVGDGYTF.

V is TRBV10-3 and J is TRBJ1-2; D is undetermined. V was cut by 6 bases and J by 4 bases, with 12 bases left in between. Germline values: CDR1 ENHRY, CDR2 SYGVKD. The CDR3 is 13 residues long. CDR3 coding DNA: TGTGCCATCAGCGGTGTGGGAGGCTATGGCTACACCTTC. Amino acids: CAISGVGGYGYTF.

V gene TRBV5-1 combines with J gene TRBJ1-1; D remains ambiguous. This CDR3 contains 12 residues. The V gene lost 1 base and the J gene lost 7 bases, with 8 bases spanning the gap. Per germline, CDR1 SGHRS and CDR2 YFSETQ. The CDR3 here is CASSLSGFEAFF. CDR3 in DNA: TGCGCCAGCAGCTTGTCTGGCTTTGAAGCTTTCTTT.

V usage is TRBV27 and J usage is TRBJ2-5; 8 nucleotides line up with TRBD1. CDR1 MNHEY and CDR2 SMNVEV come from the germline V gene (reference sequence). J lost 1 base, V lost 6 bases, and 10 bases had no gene match. This CDR3 spans 16 amino acids. As DNA, the CDR3 is TGTGCCAGCAGCCAAATCGGGACAGGCCGCCAAGAGACCCAGTACTTC. Its translation: CASSQIGTGRQETQYF.

The chain couples TRBV5-4 to TRBJ1-1; D may be TRBD1 (6 bases). Germline lookup yields CDR1 SGHNT and CDR2 YYREEE (reference sequence). The V end lost 4 bases, the J end lost 4 bases, and 17 bases lay between the germline ends. The CDR3 length is 15 residues. CDR3 nucleotides: TGTGCCAGCAGCCCTAGGGGGGGGGAGGTCACTGAAGCTTTCTTT. This codes for CASSPRGGEVTEAFF.

The rearrangement uses TRBV9 and TRBJ2-3; 7 bases are shared with TRBD2. The CDR3 is 17 residues long. J was trimmed by 0 bases and V by 0 bases; bases with no gene match: 7. In germline, CDR1 is SGDLS, CDR2 YYNGEE. CDR3 DNA: TGTGCCAGCAGCGTAGTTGGGCTAGCGGCAAGCACAGATACGCAGTATTTT. The encoded protein is CASSVVGLAASTDTQYF. Full variable domain (missing parts from reference TRBV9 and TRBJ2-3): DSGVTQTPKHLITATGQRVTLRCSPRSGDLSVYWYQQSLDQGLQFLIQYYNGEERAKGNILERFSAQQFPDLHSELNLSSLELGDSALYFCASSVVGLAASTDTQYFGPGTRLTVL.

The V and J genes are TRBV6-4 and TRBJ1-6; possible D gene TRBD1, 5 bases. The CDR3 consists of 17 residues. Germline CDR1 is MRHNA and CDR2 is SNTAGT. V lost 2 bases to trimming and J lost 10 bases, with 21 bases between them. The CDR3 DNA is TGTGCCAGCAGTGACCTCCCGCTGGGGCAGGGTCACTCACCCCTCCACTTT. This gives the protein CASSDLPLGQGHSPLHF.

The rearrangement joins TRBV2 to TRBJ2-5, with TRBD1 as a possible D gene (6 bases). This CDR3 region has 12 residues. Germline V gene sequence: CDR1 SNHLY, CDR2 FYNNEI. With 11 bases removed from V and 2 bases from J, the gap between germline ends came to 12 bases. For the CDR3, the DNA is TGTGCCCTCTGGGGGCAGCAAGAGACCCAGTACTTC. This encodes CALWGQQETQYF.

J is TRBJ1-6 and V is TRBV24-1, with D tentatively TRBD1 (5 bases). Germline values: CDR1 KGHDR, CDR2 SFDVKD. The ends were cut back, 2 bases at V and 11 bases at J, with 15 bases in the middle. The CDR3 extends over 15 amino acids. The CDR3 DNA follows: TGTGCCACCAGTGATTGGAGGGACCTGGGGCCACCCCTCCACTTT. Its protein product is CATSDWRDLGPPLHF.

The V call is TRBV19, the J call TRBJ1-1; D uncertain. The CDR3 is made up of 16 amino acids. The germline V gene encodes CDR1 LNHDA and CDR2 SQIVND (reference sequence). The V and J ends lost 6 bases and 6 bases respectively, with 23 bases between them. CDR3 amino acids: CASSRRSYAGLPEAFF. For the CDR3, the DNA is TGTGCCAGTAGCCGTCGGAGCTATGCCGGGTTACCTGAAGCTTTCTTT.

This chain joins TRBV7-9 and TRBJ2-2, with a tentative D call TRBD1 (6 bases). Trimming removed 6 bases at V and 3 bases at J, with 20 bases between. Germline V gene sequence: CDR1 SEHNR, CDR2 FQNEAQ (reference sequence). The CDR3 has 17 amino acids. CDR3 sequence reads: CASRPPTGYYDTGELFF. CDR3 coding DNA: TGTGCCAGCAGGCCGCCCACAGGGTATTATGACACCGGGGAGCTGTTTTTT.

CDR3 region: CASSYRNRDTEAFF. DNA for the CDR3: TGTGCCAGCAGTTATCGGAACAGGGATACTGAAGCTTTCTTT. The chain recombines TRBV7-2 with TRBJ1-1; D might be TRBD1 (6 bases). The CDR3 covers 14 residues. V lost 6 bases and J lost 5, with 16 bases in between. Germline CDR1 and CDR2: SGHTA and FQGNSA.

This sequence joins TRBV29-1 and TRBJ1-2, with TRBD1 matching 7 bases. Trimming took 6 bases from V and 4 from J; bases not matched to a gene: 8. The CDR3 length is 13 residues. Germline CDR1 reads SQVTM; CDR2 reads ANQGSEA. CDR3 sequence: CSVASGTAYGYTF. CDR3 nucleotides: TGCAGCGTAGCCTCCGGGACAGCCTATGGCTACACCTTC.

V and J are TRBV7-2 and TRBJ1-3, with 7 bases matching TRBD1. Trimming took 9 bases from V and 0 from J; bases not matched to a gene: 20. Per germline, CDR1 SGHTA and CDR2 FQGNSA. The CDR3 is made up of 19 amino acids. The CDR3 here is CASSRRQGPMPSSGNTIYF. CDR3 nucleotides: TGTGCCAGTAGCCGCCGACAGGGACCTATGCCCTCCTCTGGAAACACCATATATTTT. Using reference TRBV7-2 and TRBJ1-3 for the parts outside the CDR3, the full variable domain is GAGVSQSPSNKVTEKGKDVELRCDPISGHTALYWYRQSLGQGLEFLIYFQGNSAPDKSGLPSDRFSAERTGGSVSTLTIQRTQQEDSAVYLCASSRRQGPMPSSGNTIYFGEGSWLTVV.

The chain couples TRBV5-4 to TRBJ2-7, with 9 nucleotides matching TRBD1. Trimming at V came to 3 bases and at J to 5 bases, leaving 3 bases not matched to a gene. The germline V gene has CDR1 SGHNT and CDR2 YYREEE (reference sequence). There are 13 residues in the CDR3. DNA of the CDR3: TGTGCCAGCAGCTCCCGGGACAGGGACGAGCAGTACTTC. Amino acid sequence: CASSSRDRDEQYF.

This chain connects TRBV5-1 to TRBJ2-7; TRBD1 might be the D (6 bases). Germline CDR1 and CDR2: SGHRS and YFSETQ. V lost 4 bases and J 2 bases, leaving 13 bases between the germline ends. This CDR3 has 14 amino acids. The CDR3 DNA follows: TGCGCCAGCAGCCCACAGGGTGGGACCTACGAGCAGTACTTC. Translating it yields CASSPQGGTYEQYF.